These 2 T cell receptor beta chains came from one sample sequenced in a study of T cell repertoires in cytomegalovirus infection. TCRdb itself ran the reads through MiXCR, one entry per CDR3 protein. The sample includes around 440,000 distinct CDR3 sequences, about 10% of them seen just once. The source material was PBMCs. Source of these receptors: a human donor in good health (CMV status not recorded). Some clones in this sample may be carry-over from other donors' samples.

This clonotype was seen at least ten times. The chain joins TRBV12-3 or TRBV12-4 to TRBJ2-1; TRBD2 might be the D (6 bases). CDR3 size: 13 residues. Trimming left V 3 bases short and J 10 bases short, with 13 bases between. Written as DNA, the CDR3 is TGTGCCAGCAGTTTTGGTAGCGGCCAAGAGCAGTTCTTC. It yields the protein CASSFGSGQEQFF.

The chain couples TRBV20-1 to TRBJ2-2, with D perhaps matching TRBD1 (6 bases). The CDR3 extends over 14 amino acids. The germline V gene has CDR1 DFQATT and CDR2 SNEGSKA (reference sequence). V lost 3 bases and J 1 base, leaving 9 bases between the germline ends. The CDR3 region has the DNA TGCAGTGCTAGTCGAGGGGGGAACACCGGGGAGCTGTTTTTT. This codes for CSASRGGNTGELFF.